This entry describes one TCR beta chain. The repertoire was sequenced with immunoSEQ multiplex PCR; TCRdb's copy has only in-frame clones and lacks some. This repertoire shows over 250,000 clones, around 92% found once; its top ten account for about 2.5%. This specimen belongs to a study of blood T cell repertoires in COVID-19. Study as a whole: Nucleic acid was either cDNA or gDNA, and it came from T cells, B-cell-depleted T cells, or PBMCs.

The sample comprised peripheral blood. The clonotype was recovered from a person aged 18 to 30 with COVID-19, enrolled during active disease.

The DNA for the CDR3 is TGTGCCAGCAGTAGCGGGGTTAGCACAGATACGCAGTATTTT. Protein sequence: CASSSGVSTDTQYF. This chain joins TRBV9 and TRBJ2-3; TRBD2 aligns across 8 bases. The CDR3 totals 14 residues. CDR1 and CDR2 from the germline V gene are SGDLS and YYNGEE. The J segment lost 0 bases and the V segment lost 5 bases, leaving 2 bases of the junction unmatched.